The TCR beta chain under discussion was sequenced for a study of a mutant IDH1 vaccine in newly diagnosed glioma. Study at large: The therapy given earlier, which was standard therapy, consisted of radiotherapy, temozolomide, or both, and most of the patients received both.

Time point: baseline, week 1 (first vaccination visit). As for treatment: pre-vaccination baseline after standard-of-care therapy. Those who donated had recent WHO grade 3 or 4 IDH1-mutant, ATRX-lost astrocytomas. Germline CDR1 and CDR2: SGHDT and YYEEEE. The CDR3 sequence is 15 residues long. With 3 bases clipped from V and 1 base from J, the junction kept 5 bases outside the gene matches. TCRdb's copy holds only in-frame clones and misses some; the assay was immunoSEQ multiplex PCR. The data show tens of thousands of clones, more than 85% seen once. The clonotype was recovered from a woman between 40 and 55 years old with glioma. This material consisted of PBMCs, taken from a glioma patient treated with radiotherapy, temozolomide or both. The chain combines TRBV5-6 with TRBJ1-2, with 8 positions matching TRBD1. DNA for the CDR3: TGTGCCAGCAGCTGGACAGGGAGGCGTAACTATGGCTACACCTTC. This sequence encodes CASSWTGRRNYGYTF. Using reference TRBV5-6 and TRBJ1-2 for the parts outside the CDR3, the full variable domain is DAGVTQSPTHLIKTRGQQVTLRCSPKSGHDTVSWYQQALGQGPQFIFQYYEEEERQRGNFPDRFSGHQFPNYSSELNVNALLLGDSALYLCASSWTGRRNYGYTFGSGTRLTVV.